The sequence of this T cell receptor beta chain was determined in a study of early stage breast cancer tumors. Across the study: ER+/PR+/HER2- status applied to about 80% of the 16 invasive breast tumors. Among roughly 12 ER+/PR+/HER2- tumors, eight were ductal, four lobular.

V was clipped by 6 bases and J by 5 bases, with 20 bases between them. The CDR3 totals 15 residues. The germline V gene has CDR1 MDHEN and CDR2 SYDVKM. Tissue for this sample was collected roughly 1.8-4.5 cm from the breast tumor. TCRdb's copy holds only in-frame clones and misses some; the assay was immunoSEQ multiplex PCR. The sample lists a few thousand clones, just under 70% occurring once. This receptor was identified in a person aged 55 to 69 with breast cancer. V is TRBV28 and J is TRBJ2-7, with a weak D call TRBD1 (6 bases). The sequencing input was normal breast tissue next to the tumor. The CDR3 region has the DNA TGTGCCAGCAGCGCTCCCGACAGGCTTACTGACGAGCAGTACTTC. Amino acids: CASSAPDRLTDEQYF.